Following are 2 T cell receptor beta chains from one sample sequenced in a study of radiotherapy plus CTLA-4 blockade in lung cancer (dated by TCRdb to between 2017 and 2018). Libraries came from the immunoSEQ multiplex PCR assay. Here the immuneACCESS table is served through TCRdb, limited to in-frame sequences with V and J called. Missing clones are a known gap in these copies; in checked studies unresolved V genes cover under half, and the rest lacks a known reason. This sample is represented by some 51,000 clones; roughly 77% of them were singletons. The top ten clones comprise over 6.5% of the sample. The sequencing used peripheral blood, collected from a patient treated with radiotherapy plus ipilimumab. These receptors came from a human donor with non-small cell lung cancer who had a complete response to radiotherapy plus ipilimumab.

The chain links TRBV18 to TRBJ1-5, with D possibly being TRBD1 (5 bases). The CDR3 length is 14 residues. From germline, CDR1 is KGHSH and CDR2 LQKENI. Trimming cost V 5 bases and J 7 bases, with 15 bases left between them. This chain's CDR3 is CASSIGRGDQPQHF. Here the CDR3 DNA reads TGTGCCAGCTCAATCGGGAGGGGAGACCAGCCCCAGCATTTT.

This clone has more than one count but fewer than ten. The CDR3, as DNA: TGCGCCAGCAGTGAGGCAGGGTCCTACCCCTATGGCTACACCTTC. This encodes CASSEAGSYPYGYTF. The chain joins TRBV10-2 to TRBJ1-2; a possible D gene is TRBD1 (5 bases). The CDR3 extends over 15 amino acids. In germline, CDR1 is WSHSY, CDR2 SAAADI. V gave up 2 bases and J gave up 4 bases, with 14 bases separating them.